This T cell receptor beta chain is from a study of blood T cell repertoires in COVID-19. Study at large: The United States, Italy and Spain supplied acute and convalescent COVID-19 samples. T cells, B-cell-depleted T cells, or PBMCs provided the cDNA or gDNA that served as material.

This CDR3 region has 14 residues. V lost 4 bases, J lost 2 bases, and 12 bases lay in between. CDR1 and CDR2 (germline): SGDLS, YYNGEE. Original analysis: Nucleated cell counts were estimated from reference gene primer amplification. Data came from immunoSEQ multiplex PCR; TCRdb stores just in-frame clones and leaves some out. The DNA was the basis for D and trimming; V, J and clone size are from that table. The sample records approximately 150,000 clones, almost 85% being singletons. The source is a man in his 60s with acute or convalescent COVID-19. The sequenced material came from peripheral blood. The V gene is TRBV9, the J gene TRBJ2-5; possibly TRBD2 for D (6 bases). The CDR3 DNA follows: TGTGCCAGCAGCCCGGATGGGAGGCAAGAGACCCAGTACTTC. Translation: CASSPDGRQETQYF.